This TCR beta chain emerged from a study of T cell responses to AZD1222 COVID-19 vaccine. This clone was detected once. Its specificity is unknown. Second doses were pooled across both intervals (about 4 or about 12 weeks). Generated by immunoSEQ multiplex PCR, the TCRdb table keeps only in-frame clones and is missing some. Among 140,000 or so clones listed, roughly 90% were seen once. The V end lost 8 bases, the J end lost 0 bases, and 5 bases lay between the germline ends. Germline CDR1 reads MNHEY; CDR2 reads SVGAGI. This CDR3 is 11 amino acids long. Findings and caveats of the study: Increases in Spike-specific TCR breadth and depth were seen after two AZD1222 doses. Distributed over spike, vaccine-associated CD4 TCRs predominated at 160-218 and 743-854.

The sequences come from peripheral blood, collected 28 days after the second AZD1222 dose. This sequence joins TRBV6-5 and TRBJ2-7; no clear D gene. This receptor was taken from an adult who received the AZD1222 COVID-19 vaccine. CDR3 sequence: CASRTSYEQYF. CDR3 sequence (DNA): TGTGCCAGCCGGACCTCCTACGAGCAGTACTTC.